The 24 T cell receptor beta chains below come from one sample, sequenced in a study of PD-L1 blockade in urothelial cancer. Here immunoSEQ multiplex PCR was the method, and the copy in TCRdb shows in-frame clones only, minus some. Of about 51,000 clones listed, more than 75% were seen once; the top ten hold more than 15%. The sample here was PBMCs, taken around atezolizumab (anti-PD-L1) treatment. The receptor source for this set is a man between 60 and 75 years old with urothelial cancer.

This clone was seen many times. The gene calls are TRBV7-6 and TRBJ2-5, with TRBD2 matching over 8 bases. With 0 bases clipped from V and 6 bases from J, the junction kept 3 bases outside the gene matches. There are 14 residues in the CDR3. The V gene's germline CDR1 is SGHVS and CDR2 FNYEAQ. CDR3 loop: CASSLAGLGKTQYF. The CDR3, as DNA: TGTGCCAGCAGCTTAGCGGGACTAGGGAAGACCCAGTACTTC. The variable domain in full, completed from reference TRBV7-6 and TRBJ2-5, reads GAGVSQSPRYKVTKRGQDVALRCDPISGHVSLYWYRQALGQGPEFLTYFNYEAQQDKSGLPNDRFSAERPEGSISTLTIQRTEQRDSAMYRCASSLAGLGKTQYFGPGTRLLVL.

DNA for the CDR3: TGCGCCAGCAGCCTCCGTACAGGGAGCTCCTACAATGAGCAGTTCTTC. As protein: CASSLRTGSSYNEQFF. The rearrangement links TRBV5-1 to TRBJ2-1, with D possibly TRBD1 on 6 matching bases. Germline V lookup: CDR1 SGHRS, CDR2 YFSETQ. Trimming stripped 4 bases from V and 0 bases from J, with 14 bases between. CDR3 length: 16 amino acids.

This clone has just a few counts. V and J are TRBV7-2 and TRBJ1-4; 9 bases align to TRBD1. Germline V CDR1 and CDR2: SGHTA, FQGNSA. V trimming: 1 base; J trimming: 5 bases; junction bases outside the gene matches: 5. The CDR3 covers 16 residues. The DNA for the CDR3 is TGTGCCAGCAGCTTAGGGGGACAGGGTTCCAATGAAAAACTGTTTTTT. It yields the protein CASSLGGQGSNEKLFF.

The chain has TRBV5-1 and TRBJ2-1, with TRBD2 matching 11 bases. Unmatched junction bases numbered 5, after V lost 4 bases and J lost 8 bases. CDR3 length: 14 amino acids. CDR1 is SGHRS and CDR2 is YFSETQ in the germline V gene. CDR3 in DNA: TGCGCCAGCAGCGTACTAGCGGGGGTCGATGAGCAGTTCTTC. This codes for CASSVLAGVDEQFF.

The chain links TRBV11-3 to TRBJ2-3; the match to TRBD2 covers 10 bases. The germline V gene has CDR1 SGHNT and CDR2 YENEEA. Germline trimming cut 4 bases from V and 1 base from J; bases unmatched to any gene: 2. This CDR3 comprises 15 residues. The CDR3 DNA reads TGTGCCAGCAGCTGGGGGACTAGCGGCACAGATACGCAGTATTTT. It specifies CASSWGTSGTDTQYF.

V and J are TRBV11-3 and TRBJ2-2; D perhaps matches TRBD1 (6 bases). CDR1 SGHNT and CDR2 YENEEA come from the germline V gene. The CDR3 is made up of 15 amino acids. The V end was cut by 1 base, the J end by 4 bases, with 10 bases between. The CDR3 nucleotides are TGTGCCAGCAGCTTAGGGGGGCTCGTCACCGGGGAGCTGTTTTTT. Protein sequence: CASSLGGLVTGELFF.

In the case of this clone: This CDR3 fails to terminate in the conserved phenylalanine or tryptophan, so it likely reflects a read error. The chain is built from TRBV30 and TRBJ1-2, with D maybe TRBD1 (5 bases). Germline CDR1 GTSNPN, CDR2 SVGIG (reference sequence). V lost 5 bases to trimming and J lost 4 bases, with 20 bases between them. The CDR3 is 15 amino acids. The CDR3 protein is CAWVFLGRQSYGYTV. In DNA form, the CDR3 reads TGTGCCTGGGTATTTTTGGGTCGACAGAGCTATGGCTACACCGTC.

The chain couples TRBV6-1 to TRBJ2-7; D ambiguous. CDR3 size: 14 residues. V lost 4 bases and J lost 3, with 13 bases in between. Germline lookup yields CDR1 MNHNS and CDR2 SASEGT. The CDR3 DNA reads as TGTGCCAGCAGTGCCGAGGTGTCTCGCTACGAGCAGTACTTC. Protein: CASSAEVSRYEQYF.

The chain links TRBV10-1 to TRBJ2-1; no clear D gene. The germline V gene has CDR1 WNHNN and CDR2 SYGVQD (reference sequence). The V end was cut by 6 bases, the J end by 3 bases, with 9 bases between. This CDR3 spans 13 amino acids. CDR3 coding DNA: TGCGCCAGCAGCGCCGCGGACTACAATGAGCAGTTCTTC. Residues: CASSAADYNEQFF.

The chain combines TRBV7-6 with TRBJ2-7; D unclear. Germline values: CDR1 SGHVS, CDR2 FNYEAQ. Trimming took off 3 bases at V and 5 bases at J, with 11 bases between the two ends. CDR3 size: 13 residues. The CDR3 protein is CASSFLRSDEQYF. Written as DNA, the CDR3 is TGTGCCAGCAGCTTTTTGAGGAGCGACGAGCAGTACTTC.

This chain links TRBV19 with TRBJ1-4; D uncertain. This CDR3 region has 12 residues. Trimming took off 7 bases at V and 13 bases at J, with 16 bases between the two ends. CDR1 is LNHDA and CDR2 is SQIVND in the germline V gene (reference sequence). This CDR3 reads CASNPLNGRLFF. DNA of the CDR3: TGTGCCAGTAACCCCCTGAATGGGAGACTGTTTTTT.

This clone has a single count. The V gene is TRBV27, the J gene TRBJ2-2, with D possibly matching TRBD1 (6 bases). V lost 5 bases, J lost 6 bases, and 13 bases lay in between. Germline V gene data show CDR1 as MNHEY and CDR2 as SMNVEV (reference sequence). This CDR3 is 14 amino acids long. In nucleotides, the CDR3 is TGTGCCAGCAGTATACAGGGTAGGCCCGGGGAGCTGTTTTTT. This gives the protein CASSIQGRPGELFF.

The rearrangement uses TRBV18 and TRBJ2-3; 7 nucleotides line up with TRBD2. The CDR3 covers 15 residues. Trimming took 2 bases from V and 9 from J; bases not matched to a gene: 11. Germline CDR1 reads KGHSH; CDR2 reads LQKENI. DNA of the CDR3: TGTGCCAGCTCACCAAAGATAACACGGGAGGTCACGCAGTATTTT. As protein: CASSPKITREVTQYF.

The chain joins TRBV2 to TRBJ2-1, with 11 nucleotides matching TRBD2. Germline CDR1 reads SNHLY; CDR2 reads FYNNEI. V shed 6 bases, J shed 5 bases, and the junction held 3 bases outside the gene matches. The CDR3 is 14 residues long. CDR3 sequence reads: CASRGTSGNNEQFF. CDR3 DNA sequence: TGTGCCAGCAGGGGGACTAGCGGAAACAATGAGCAGTTCTTC. The complete variable domain, with remaining parts taken from reference TRBV2 and TRBJ2-1, reads EPEVTQTPSHQVTQMGQEVILRCVPISNHLYFYWYRQILGQKVEFLVSFYNNEISEKSEIFDDQFSVERPDGSNFTLKIRSTKLEDSAMYFCASRGTSGNNEQFFGPGTRLTVL.

The rearrangement links TRBV6-5 to TRBJ2-7; D perhaps matches TRBD2 (5 bases). Trimming pared 2 bases from V and 7 bases from J, leaving 18 bases between. CDR3 size: 15 residues. The germline V gene encodes CDR1 MNHEY and CDR2 SVGAGI. The CDR3 protein is CASSYDYITAKEQYF. In DNA form, the CDR3 reads TGTGCCAGCAGTTACGACTACATCACAGCGAAGGAGCAGTACTTC.

This clone was seen a single time. This chain uses TRBV28 with TRBJ1-2; 7 bases match TRBD1. CDR1 MDHEN and CDR2 SYDVKM come from the germline V gene. The CDR3 runs to 17 residues. Germline trimming cut 3 bases from V and 4 bases from J; bases unmatched to any gene: 14. CDR3 bases: TGTGCCAGCAGTTTTTCCAGGACAGGAACCATTTTCTATGGCTACACCTTC. Translating gives CASSFSRTGTIFYGYTF.

J is TRBJ1-4 and V is TRBV5-1; D is uncertain. CDR1 and CDR2 from the germline V gene are SGHRS and YFSETQ. V shed 8 bases and J shed 8 bases, with 16 bases lying between them. The length of the CDR3 is 13 residues. The CDR3 sequence is CASRRSEGEKLFF. The CDR3, as DNA: TGCGCCAGTCGGCGGTCCGAGGGCGAAAAACTGTTTTTT.

This chain connects TRBV6-5 to TRBJ2-3; 8 positions agree with TRBD2. The CDR3 is 13 residues long. Germline V CDR1 and CDR2: MNHEY, SVGAGI. V was pared by 11 bases and J by 1 base, with 5 bases of the junction left unmatched. CDR3 sequence (DNA): TGTGCCGTAAAACTAGCGGGCACAGATACGCAGTATTTT. Its protein is CAVKLAGTDTQYF.

CDR3 bases: TGTGCCAGCAGTGAAGCGTGGGGACAGGGCACAGATACGCAGTATTTT. Its translation is CASSEAWGQGTDTQYF. The chain carries TRBV6-1 and TRBJ2-3; TRBD1 matches 8 bases. The CDR3 spans 16 residues. Germline values: CDR1 MNHNS, CDR2 SASEGT. The J segment lost 1 base and the V segment lost 0 bases, leaving 3 bases of the junction unmatched.

The V call is TRBV9, the J call TRBJ1-1; TRBD1 might be the D (5 bases). CDR1 is SGDLS, CDR2 YYNGEE, per germline. The CDR3 contains 12 residues. The V end was cut by 0 bases, the J end by 7 bases, with 7 bases between. CDR3: CASSVDQGEAFF. The CDR3 DNA follows: TGTGCCAGCAGCGTAGACCAGGGTGAAGCTTTCTTT.

The V call is TRBV30, the J call TRBJ2-4; TRBD2 might be the D (6 bases). This CDR3 spans 12 amino acids. Trimming took off 7 bases at V and 8 bases at J, with 15 bases between the two ends. Germline CDR1 and CDR2: GTSNPN and SVGIG (reference sequence). The CDR3 here is CASREPGDIQYF. The CDR3 bases are TGTGCCTCTCGGGAGCCTGGGGACATTCAGTACTTC.

This chain links TRBV28 with TRBJ1-1; 9 nucleotides match TRBD1. The V gene end was trimmed by 6 bases and the J gene end by 11 bases; junction bases not matched to a gene: 10. This CDR3 region has 13 residues. The germline V gene encodes CDR1 MDHEN and CDR2 SYDVKM. CDR3: CASSSGQGWNAFF. The CDR3 DNA follows: TGTGCCAGCAGCTCGGGACAGGGTTGGAATGCTTTCTTT.

This rearrangement joins TRBV15 to TRBJ1-3, with 7 bases matching TRBD1. Per germline, CDR1 LNHNV and CDR2 YYDKDF (reference sequence). The CDR3 runs to 17 residues. After removal of 0 bases from V and 2 bases from J, the junction contained 7 bases not matched to a gene. This chain's CDR3 is CATSRDLFDRAGNTIYF. The CDR3 coding sequence is TGTGCCACCAGCAGAGATCTCTTCGACAGGGCTGGAAACACCATATATTTT.

The chain combines TRBV7-3 with TRBJ2-1, with D maybe TRBD1 (6 bases). Trimming removed 5 bases at V and 6 bases at J, with 23 bases between. This CDR3 spans 17 amino acids. Germline CDR1 SGHTA, CDR2 FQGTGA. CDR3 sequence (DNA): TGTGCCAGCAGCCCCAAACTTATGGACAGCTTTGGCAATGAGCAGTTCTTC. Protein product: CASSPKLMDSFGNEQFF.